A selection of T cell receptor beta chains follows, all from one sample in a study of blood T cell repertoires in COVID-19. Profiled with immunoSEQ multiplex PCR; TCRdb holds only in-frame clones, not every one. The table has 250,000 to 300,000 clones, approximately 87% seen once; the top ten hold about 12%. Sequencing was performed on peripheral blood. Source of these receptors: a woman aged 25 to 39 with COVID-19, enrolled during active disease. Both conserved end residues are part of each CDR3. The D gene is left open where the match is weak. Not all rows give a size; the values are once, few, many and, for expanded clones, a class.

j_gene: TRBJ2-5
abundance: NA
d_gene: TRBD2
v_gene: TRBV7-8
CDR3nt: TGTGCCAGCAGCTTAGGGACTAGCGGGGGGGAACAAGAGACCCAGTACTTC
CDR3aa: CASSLGTSGGEQETQYF

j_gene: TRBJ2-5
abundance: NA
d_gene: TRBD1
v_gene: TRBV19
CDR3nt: TGTGCCAGTAGTCCGACAGGGGGGGGCAATTTCGAGACCCAGTACTTC
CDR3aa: CASSPTGGGNFETQYF

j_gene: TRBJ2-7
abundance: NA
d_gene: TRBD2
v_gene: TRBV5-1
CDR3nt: TGCGCCAGCAGCTTCTCTAGCGGGGGTTACGAGCAGTACTTC
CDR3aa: CASSFSSGGYEQYF

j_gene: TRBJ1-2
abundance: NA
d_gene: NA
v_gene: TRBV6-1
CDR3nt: TGTGCCAGCAGTGAAGAAGCAGGGGACCCAGCTAACTATGGCTACACCTTC
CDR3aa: CASSEEAGDPANYGYTF

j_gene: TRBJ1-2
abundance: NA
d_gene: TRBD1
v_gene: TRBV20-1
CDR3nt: TGCAGTGCTAGTGGGGGGACAGGGGCTAACTATGGCTACACCTTC
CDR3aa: CSASGGTGANYGYTF

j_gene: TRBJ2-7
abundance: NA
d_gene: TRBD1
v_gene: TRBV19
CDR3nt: TGTGCCAGTAGTTCCGGGACAGGGGATCACGAGCAGTACTTC
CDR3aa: CASSSGTGDHEQYF

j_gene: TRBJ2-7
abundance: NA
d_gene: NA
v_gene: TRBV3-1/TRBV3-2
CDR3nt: TGTGCCAGCAGCCTTTCCGGGAGCTCCTACGAGCAGTACTTC
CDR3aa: CASSLSGSSYEQYF

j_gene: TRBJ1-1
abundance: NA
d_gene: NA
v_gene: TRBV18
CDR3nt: TGTGCCAGCTCATCCTTAGGTGGGGCGTACACTGAAGCTTTCTTT
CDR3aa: CASSSLGGAYTEAFF

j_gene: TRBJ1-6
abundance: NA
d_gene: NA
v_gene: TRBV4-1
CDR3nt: TGCGCCAGCAGCCTTGGGGCGCAGGGATATAATTCACCCCTCCACTTT
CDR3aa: CASSLGAQGYNSPLHF

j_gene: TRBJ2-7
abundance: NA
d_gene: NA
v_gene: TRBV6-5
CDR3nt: TGTGCCAGCAGTTACGCGGACAGCTACGAGCAGTACTTC
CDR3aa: CASSYADSYEQYF

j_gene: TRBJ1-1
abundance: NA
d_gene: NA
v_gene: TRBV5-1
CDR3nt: TGCGCCAGCAACCGCCTAGGAGGGGCGGTGGACACTGAAGCTTTCTTT
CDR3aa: CASNRLGGAVDTEAFF

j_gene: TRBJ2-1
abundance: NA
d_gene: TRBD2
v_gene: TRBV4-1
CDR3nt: TGCGCCAGCAGCCCAATGGAGGGACTAGCTAATGAGCAGTTCTTC
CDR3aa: CASSPMEGLANEQFF

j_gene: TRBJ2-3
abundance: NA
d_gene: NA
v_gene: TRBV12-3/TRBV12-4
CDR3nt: TGTGCCAGCAGTCTAAACGCAGATACGCAGTATTTT
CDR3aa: CASSLNADTQYF

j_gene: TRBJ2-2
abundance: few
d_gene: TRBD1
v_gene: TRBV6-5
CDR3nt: TGTGCCAGCAGTAGGACAGGGGGCACCGGGGAGCTGTTTTTT
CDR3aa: CASSRTGGTGELFF

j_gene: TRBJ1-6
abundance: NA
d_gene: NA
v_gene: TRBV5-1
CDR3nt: TGCGCCAGCAGCTTGCAGGTCGATTCACCCCTCCACTTT
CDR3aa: CASSLQVDSPLHF

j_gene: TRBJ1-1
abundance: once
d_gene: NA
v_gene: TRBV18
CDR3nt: TGTGCCAGCTCGACCAGGGTGGGTGAGAGCACTGAAGCTTTCTTT
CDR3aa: CASSTRVGESTEAFF

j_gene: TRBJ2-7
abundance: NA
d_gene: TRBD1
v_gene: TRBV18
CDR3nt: TGTGCCAGCTCACCCAACCGACAGGGGGCGACGAACGAGCAGTACTTC
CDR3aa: CASSPNRQGATNEQYF

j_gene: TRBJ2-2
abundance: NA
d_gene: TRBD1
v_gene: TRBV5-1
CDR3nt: TGCGCCAGCAGCCCATGGGACAGGGCGAACACCGGGGAGCTGTTTTTT
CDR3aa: CASSPWDRANTGELFF

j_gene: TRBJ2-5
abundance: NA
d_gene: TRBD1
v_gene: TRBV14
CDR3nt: TGTGCCAGCAGCCGCTGGACAGGGACCATCCAAGAGACCCAGTACTTC
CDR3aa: CASSRWTGTIQETQYF

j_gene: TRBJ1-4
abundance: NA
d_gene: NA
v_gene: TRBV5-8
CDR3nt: TGTGCCAGCAGCAGGGGTCCTAATGAAAAACTGTTTTTT
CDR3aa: CASSRGPNEKLFF

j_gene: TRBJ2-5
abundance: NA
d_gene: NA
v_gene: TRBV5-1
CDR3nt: TGCGCCAGCAGCGTAAATGAAGAGACCCAGTACTTC
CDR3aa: CASSVNEETQYF

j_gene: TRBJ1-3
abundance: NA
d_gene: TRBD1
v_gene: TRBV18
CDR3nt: TGTGCCAGCTCACCAAACACAGGGGAGACTGGAAACACCATATATTTT
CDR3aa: CASSPNTGETGNTIYF

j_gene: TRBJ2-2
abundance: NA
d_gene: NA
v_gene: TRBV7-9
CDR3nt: TGTGCCAGCAGCTTAGCTGGAGGATTTCAGCCCGGGGAGCTGTTTTTT
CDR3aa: CASSLAGGFQPGELFF

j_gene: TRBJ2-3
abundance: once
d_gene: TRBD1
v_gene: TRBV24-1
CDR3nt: TGTGCCACCAGTGATTTGACAGGGGCCACAGATACGCAGTATTTT
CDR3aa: CATSDLTGATDTQYF

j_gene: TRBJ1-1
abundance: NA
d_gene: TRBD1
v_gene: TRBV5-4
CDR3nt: TGTGCCAGCAGCCCGGACAGGGTCCCTGAAGCTTTCTTT
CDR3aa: CASSPDRVPEAFF

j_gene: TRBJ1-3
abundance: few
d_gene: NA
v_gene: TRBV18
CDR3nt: TGTGCCAGCTCACCCCTCGGCAGGGGAGTGGGTGCTGGAAACACCATATATTTT
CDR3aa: CASSPLGRGVGAGNTIYF

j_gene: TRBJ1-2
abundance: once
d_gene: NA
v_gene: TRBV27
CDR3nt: TGTGCCAGCAGTCCTTATGGAGGTACTAACTATGGCTACACCTTC
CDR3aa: CASSPYGGTNYGYTF

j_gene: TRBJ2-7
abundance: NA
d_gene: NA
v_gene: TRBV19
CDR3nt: TGTGCCACCTCGGCCGCGGGGAGGGAGCAGTACTTC
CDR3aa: CATSAAGREQYF

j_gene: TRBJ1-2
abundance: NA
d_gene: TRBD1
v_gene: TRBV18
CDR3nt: TGTGCCAGCTCACCACCGACAGGGAGAGGCTACACCTTC
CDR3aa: CASSPPTGRGYTF

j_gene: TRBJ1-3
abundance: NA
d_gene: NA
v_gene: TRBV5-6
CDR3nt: TGTGCCAGCAGCTTGGCCTGGGGGGGCCTCTCTGGAAACACCATATATTTT
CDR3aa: CASSLAWGGLSGNTIYF

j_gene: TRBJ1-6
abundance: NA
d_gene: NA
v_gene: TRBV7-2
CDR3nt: TGTGCCAGCAGCTTAGCTGACACATATTCACCCCTCCACTTT
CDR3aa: CASSLADTYSPLHF

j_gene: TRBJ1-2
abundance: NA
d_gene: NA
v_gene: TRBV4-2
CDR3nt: TGTGCCAGCAGCCCCTACCCGGGACCTCCGGGGGACTATGGCTACACCTTC
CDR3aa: CASSPYPGPPGDYGYTF

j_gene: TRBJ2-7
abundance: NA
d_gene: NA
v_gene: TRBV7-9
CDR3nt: TGTGCCAGCAGCTTAGATCCGAGGTACGAGCAGTACTTC
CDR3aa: CASSLDPRYEQYF

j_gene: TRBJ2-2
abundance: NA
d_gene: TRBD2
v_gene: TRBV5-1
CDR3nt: TGCGCCAGCAGCTTGGTTGCGTTCGGCCGCGGGGGGGCCACCGGGGAGCTGTTTTTT
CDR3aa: CASSLVAFGRGGATGELFF

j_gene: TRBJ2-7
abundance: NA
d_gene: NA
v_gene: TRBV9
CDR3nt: TGTGCCAGCAGCGTCGACCTGGGGAGCTACGAGCAGTACTTC
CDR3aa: CASSVDLGSYEQYF

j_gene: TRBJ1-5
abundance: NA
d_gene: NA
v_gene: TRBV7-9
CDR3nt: TGTGCCAGCAGCTTATCAGGGAACGTAAATGGCAATCAGCCCCAGCATTTT
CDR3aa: CASSLSGNVNGNQPQHF

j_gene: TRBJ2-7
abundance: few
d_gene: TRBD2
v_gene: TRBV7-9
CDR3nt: TGTGCCAGCAGCTCTTCAGCGGGGACCTTTGGGGAGCAGTACTTC
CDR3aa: CASSSSAGTFGEQYF

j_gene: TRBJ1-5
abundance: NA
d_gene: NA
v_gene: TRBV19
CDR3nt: TGTGCCAGTAGTATAAGCAGTCCCCCTAGAGATCAGCCCCAGCATTTT
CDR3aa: CASSISSPPRDQPQHF

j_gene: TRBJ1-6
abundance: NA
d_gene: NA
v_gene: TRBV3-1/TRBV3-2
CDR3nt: TGTGCCAGCAGCCATAGGGCGGGCACCTATAATTCACCCCTCCACTTT
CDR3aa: CASSHRAGTYNSPLHF

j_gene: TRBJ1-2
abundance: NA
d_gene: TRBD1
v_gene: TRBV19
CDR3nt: TGTGCCAGCACAGAGACAGGGTTTAACTATGGCTACACCTTC
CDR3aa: CASTETGFNYGYTF

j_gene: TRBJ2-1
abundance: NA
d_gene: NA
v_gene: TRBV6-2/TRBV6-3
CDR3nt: TGTGCCAGCAGTTATAGGACGCAGGGTGAGCAGTTCTTC
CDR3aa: CASSYRTQGEQFF

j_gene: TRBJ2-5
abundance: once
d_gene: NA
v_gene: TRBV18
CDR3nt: TGTGCCAGCTCAGGCGGGATAGGGGAGACCCAGTACTTC
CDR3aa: CASSGGIGETQYF

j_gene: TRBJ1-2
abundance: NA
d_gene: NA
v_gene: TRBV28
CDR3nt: TGTGCCAGCAGTTTATTGGCAGGGTATGGCTACACCTTC
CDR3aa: CASSLLAGYGYTF

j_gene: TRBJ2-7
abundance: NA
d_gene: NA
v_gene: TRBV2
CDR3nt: TGTGCCAGTGGCCCCGAGCAGTACTTC
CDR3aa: CASGPEQYF

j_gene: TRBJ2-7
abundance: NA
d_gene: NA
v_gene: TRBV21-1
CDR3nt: TGTGCCAGCAGAGGGGTCGGCTACGAGCAGTACTTC
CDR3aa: CASRGVGYEQYF

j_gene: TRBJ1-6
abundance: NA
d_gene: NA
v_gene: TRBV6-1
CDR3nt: TGTGCCAGCAGTGAAGGCGGCTTAAGCTCCTATAATTCACCCCTCCACTTT
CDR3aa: CASSEGGLSSYNSPLHF

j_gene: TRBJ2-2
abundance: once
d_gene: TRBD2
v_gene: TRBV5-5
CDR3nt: TGTGCCAGCAGCCCGGTGGGGACTAGCTCTTTTCTCACCGGGGAGCTGTTTTTT
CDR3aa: CASSPVGTSSFLTGELFF